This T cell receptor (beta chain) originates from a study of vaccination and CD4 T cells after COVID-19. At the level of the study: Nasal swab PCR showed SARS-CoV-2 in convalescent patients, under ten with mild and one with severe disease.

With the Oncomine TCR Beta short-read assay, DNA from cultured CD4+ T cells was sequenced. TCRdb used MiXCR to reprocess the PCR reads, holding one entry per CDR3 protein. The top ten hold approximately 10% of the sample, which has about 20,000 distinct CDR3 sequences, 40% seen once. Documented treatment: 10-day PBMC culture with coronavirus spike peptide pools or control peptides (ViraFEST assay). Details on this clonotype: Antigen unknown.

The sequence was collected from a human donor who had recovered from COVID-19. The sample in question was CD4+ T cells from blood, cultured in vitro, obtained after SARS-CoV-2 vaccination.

The CDR3 sequence is CASSLDGSYNEQFF. DNA of the CDR3: TGTGCCAGCAGCTTGGACGGGAGCTACAATGAGCAGTTCTTC. The chain has TRBV5-4 and TRBJ2-1; maybe TRBD2 (6 bases). Between the trimmed V and J ends, which lost 0 bases and 3 bases, there was a span of 7 bases. CDR3 length: 14 amino acids. The germline V gene encodes CDR1 SGHNT and CDR2 YYREEE (reference sequence). Supplemented by reference TRBV5-4 and TRBJ2-1, the full variable domain reads ETGVTQSPTHLIKTRGQQVTLRCSSQSGHNTVSWYQQALGQGPQFIFQYYREEENGRGNFPPRFSGLQFPNYSSELNVNALELDDSALYLCASSLDGSYNEQFFGPGTRLTVL.